Listed below are T cell receptor beta chains from one sample, sequenced in a study of cytomegalovirus exposure and HLA in healthy donors. TCRdb's copy holds only in-frame clones and misses some; the assay was immunoSEQ multiplex PCR. In the table there are about 120,000 clones, roughly 80% of which are singletons. Input material: PBMCs. These receptors were obtained from a woman aged 25 to 45 in good health and CMV-seronegative. CDR3s include the opening cysteine and the closing phenylalanine or tryptophan. A D gene is named only where the DNA matches it firmly. Not every row has a clone size; where given, it reads once, few, many or a size class.

V	size	D	J	DNA	CDR3
TRBV13	NA	TRBD1	TRBJ2-7	TGTGCCAGCAGCATAGGACAGGGTTCCTACGAGCAGTACTTC	CASSIGQGSYEQYF
TRBV4-3	NA	NA	TRBJ2-1	TGCGCCAGCAGCCAAGCTGCTATCAGCCCCTACAGTGAGCAGTTCTTC	CASSQAAISPYSEQFF
TRBV5-4	NA	TRBD1	TRBJ1-2	TGTGCCAGCAGCTTCCTAGGACAGGGTTTTTTCTATGGCTACACCTTC	CASSFLGQGFFYGYTF
TRBV30	NA	NA	TRBJ1-2	TGTGCCTGGAGTGGGTCTCCAGGCGGGGGCTACACCTTC	CAWSGSPGGGYTF
TRBV18	NA	TRBD1	TRBJ2-3	TGTGCCAGCTCACCCGGGACAGGGGGAATGCAGTATTTT	CASSPGTGGMQYF
TRBV4-3	NA	NA	TRBJ2-1	TGCGCCAGCAGCCAAGATCTAACGGGAGAGGGCTACAATGAGCAGTTCTTC	CASSQDLTGEGYNEQFF
TRBV7-2	NA	TRBD1	TRBJ2-7	TGTGCCAGCAGCTTAGCGTGGGACAGGGTCACACGGGGCGAGCAGTACTTC	CASSLAWDRVTRGEQYF
TRBV5-1	NA	NA	TRBJ1-6	TGCGCCAGCAGCCCGACCCTAGGGAGGTCACCCCTCCACTTT	CASSPTLGRSPLHF
TRBV9	NA	NA	TRBJ2-3	TGTGCCAGCAATCTACAGGGTTTAAGCACAGATACGCAGTATTTT	CASNLQGLSTDTQYF
TRBV4-3	NA	TRBD1	TRBJ1-6	TGCGCCAGCAGCCAGGACAGGACCACGTTGGGACCCCTCCACTTT	CASSQDRTTLGPLHF
TRBV7-2	NA	TRBD1	TRBJ1-1	TGTGCCAGCAGTTCGGACAGGGGCGCTGAAGCTTTCTTT	CASSSDRGAEAFF
TRBV7-6	NA	TRBD2	TRBJ2-1	TGTGCCAGCAGCTTGGGGATAGCGGGCAGCTCCTACAATGAGCAGTTCTTC	CASSLGIAGSSYNEQFF
TRBV4-1	NA	TRBD1	TRBJ1-5	TGCGCCAGCAGCCATCCCCGGGACAGGGGTTATAGCAATCAGCCCCAGCATTTT	CASSHPRDRGYSNQPQHF
TRBV7-2	few	NA	TRBJ1-3	TGTGCCAGCAGCTTATACATACCCTCTGGAAACACCATATATTTT	CASSLYIPSGNTIYF
TRBV5-1	NA	NA	TRBJ1-1	TGCGCCAGCAGCTTGTCGGTGAACACTGAAGCTTTCTTT	CASSLSVNTEAFF
TRBV28	NA	NA	TRBJ2-1	TGTGCCAGCAGTTTATACTGGTCAGCCGAGGGTGAGCAGTTCTTC	CASSLYWSAEGEQFF
TRBV2	NA	NA	TRBJ1-6	TGTGCCAGCAGTGTAAGAGGGAAGGCCTCACCCCTCCACTTT	CASSVRGKASPLHF
TRBV30	NA	NA	TRBJ1-1	TGTGCCTGGAGTGTAGGAGGGAGGGCTGAAGCTTTCTTT	CAWSVGGRAEAFF
TRBV10-2	NA	TRBD1	TRBJ1-1	TGCGCCAGCAGTCAAAGACAGGGTATTGGTGAAGCTTTCTTT	CASSQRQGIGEAFF
TRBV9	NA	NA	TRBJ1-1	TGTGCCAGCAGCGTGAGTCAGGGGAACACTGAAGCTTTCTTT	CASSVSQGNTEAFF
TRBV5-1	NA	NA	TRBJ2-2	TGCGCCAGCAGCTTGGCCGAGGGAGGCACCGGGGAGCTGTTTTTT	CASSLAEGGTGELFF
TRBV19	NA	NA	TRBJ1-4	TGTGCCGACGATCGGCCGGGTAAATGGGTCCTGTTTTTT	CADDRPGKWVLFF
TRBV19	once	NA	TRBJ1-5	TGTGCCAGTAGTATCCGGGGGGGTGGACAGCCCCAGCATTTT	CASSIRGGGQPQHF
TRBV6-5	many	TRBD1	TRBJ2-2	TGTGCCAGCAAGAGAAGGGACAGGCGGGAGCTGTTTTTT	CASKRRDRRELFF
TRBV6-5	few	TRBD2	TRBJ2-1	TGTGCCAGCAGCCGGGGGACTAGCGGGATCCCGTTCTTC	CASSRGTSGIPFF
TRBV19	NA	NA	TRBJ1-2	TGTGCCCCCACCTCGGGGGAACAGCTTAACTATGGCTACACCTTC	CAPTSGEQLNYGYTF
TRBV13	NA	NA	TRBJ2-6	TGTGCCAGCAGCGTCAAAACAGGGAGTGGGGCCAACGTCCTGACTTTC	CASSVKTGSGANVLTF
TRBV14	once	TRBD2	TRBJ2-3	TGTGCCAGCAGCTATAGCGGGAGCTGGTCAGATACGCAGTATTTT	CASSYSGSWSDTQYF
TRBV20-1	NA	NA	TRBJ1-1	TGCAGTGCTAGAGCCGCTGAAGCTTTCTTT	CSARAAEAFF
TRBV28	NA	NA	TRBJ1-4	TGTGCCAGCAGTTTTTTAGCGGGTGAAAAACTGTTTTTT	CASSFLAGEKLFF
TRBV6-5	NA	TRBD1	TRBJ2-1	TGTGCCAGCAGTTACTCGTGGGACAGGGGCAATGAGCAGTTCTTC	CASSYSWDRGNEQFF
TRBV11-1	NA	NA	TRBJ1-1	TGTGCCAGCAGTCACGACAGCCCCTTGATGAACACTGAAGCTTTCTTT	CASSHDSPLMNTEAFF
TRBV7-2	few	TRBD1	TRBJ1-1	TGTGCCAGCAGCGGACAGGGCGCCTTGAACACTGAAGCTTTCTTT	CASSGQGALNTEAFF
TRBV5-1	NA	NA	TRBJ2-1	TGCGCCAGCAGCTTGCCGGGAGTGGACAATGAGCAGTTCTTC	CASSLPGVDNEQFF
TRBV7-2	NA	NA	TRBJ2-7	TGTGCCAGCAGCCCCTATCGGGGGAGTACCTACGAGCAGTACTTC	CASSPYRGSTYEQYF
TRBV6-1	NA	NA	TRBJ2-2	TGTGCCAGCAGAGCCGGGACTGTCTCCGGGGAGCTGTTTTTT	CASRAGTVSGELFF
TRBV4-1	NA	TRBD2	TRBJ2-7	TGCGCCAGCAGCCAAGACTCGACTAGCCCCGACGAGCAGTACTTC	CASSQDSTSPDEQYF
TRBV2	NA	NA	TRBJ2-2	TGTGCCAGCAGTGAAGCAGGAGGGGCCGGGGAGCTGTTTTTT	CASSEAGGAGELFF
TRBV28	NA	TRBD1	TRBJ2-7	TGTGCCAGCAGCCCCCCGCTGGGGACAGGGGCCTACGAGCAGTACTTC	CASSPPLGTGAYEQYF
TRBV30	NA	NA	TRBJ2-7	TGTGCCTGTACAGGGACCTACGAGCAGTACTTC	CACTGTYEQYF
TRBV28	NA	TRBD1	TRBJ1-2	TGTGCCAGCACCGGCAGGGGGATATATGCTGGCTACACCTTC	CASTGRGIYAGYTF
TRBV30	NA	TRBD1	TRBJ1-5	TGTGCCTGGACCGGGACAGGGGGCCAGCCCCAGCATTTT	CAWTGTGGQPQHF
TRBV19	NA	TRBD1	TRBJ2-7	TGTGCCAGTATGGACAGGCACTACGAGCAGTACTTC	CASMDRHYEQYF
TRBV7-2	NA	TRBD1	TRBJ2-7	TGTGCCAGCAGGGGACAGGGGTACGAGCAGTACTTC	CASRGQGYEQYF
TRBV4-3	NA	TRBD1	TRBJ1-4	TGCGCCAGCAGCCAAGAGGGACAGGAGTTTGCTGCAACTAATGAAAAACTGTTTTTT	CASSQEGQEFAATNEKLFF
TRBV28	NA	NA	TRBJ2-7	TGTGCCAGCAGCGGGTGGGAGCAGTACTTC	CASSGWEQYF
TRBV4-1	NA	NA	TRBJ2-5	TGCGCCAGCAGCCAAGTACGCGCGGAGACCCAGTACTTC	CASSQVRAETQYF
TRBV2	once	NA	TRBJ1-2	TGTGCCAGCAACCCGGACAGCACTAACTATGGCTACACCTTC	CASNPDSTNYGYTF
TRBV6-5	NA	NA	TRBJ2-1	TGTGCCAGCGGAAACCCCCCTAGCCTCGAGCAGTTCTTC	CASGNPPSLEQFF
TRBV6-5	NA	TRBD1	TRBJ1-5	TGTGCCAGCAGACCTGGGACAGGGAATCAGCCCCAGCATTTT	CASRPGTGNQPQHF
TRBV30	NA	NA	TRBJ1-4	TGTGCCTGGTCGGATGAAAAACTGTTTTTT	CAWSDEKLFF
TRBV15	NA	NA	TRBJ1-5	TGTGCCACCAGCAGAGTCGTTGGGGCGCGACTCAATCAGCCCCAGCATTTT	CATSRVVGARLNQPQHF
TRBV4-1	NA	NA	TRBJ1-6	TGCGCCAGCAGCCAACAACCACCAAAGCCCCCCCTCCACTTT	CASSQQPPKPPLHF